This T cell receptor beta chain appears in the sequencing data of a study of blood T cell repertoires in COVID-19. The ends were cut back, 8 bases at V and 12 bases at J, with 17 bases in the middle. The CDR3 is 12 amino acids. Produced via immunoSEQ multiplex PCR; TCRdb's table is partial and in-frame only. The sample yields about 88,000 clones, 70% to 90% seen once. This clonotype was sampled from a woman of 80 years or more with acute or convalescent COVID-19. The sequencing sample was made of peripheral blood. This sequence joins TRBV12-3 or TRBV12-4 and TRBJ2-1; possible D gene TRBD1, 5 bases. CDR3 DNA: TGTGCCAGCTCCTGGGGCTCTTTGGTGCAGTTCTTC. Encoded protein: CASSWGSLVQFF.